Below, 30 T cell receptor beta chains from the same sample are listed, as sequenced in a study of identical twins. TCRdb ran MiXCR on the 5' RACE reads and lists one entry per CDR3 protein. The profile shows 500,000 to 650,000 distinct CDR3 sequences, 7.1% of them singletons. This sample also belongs to another study, concerning yellow fever vaccine responses in identical twins.

Sequenced: PBMCs. These receptors all come from a woman aged 18-29 years in good health.

The sample holds many counts of this clonotype. This chain's CDR3 is CASSSRTSGYNEQFF. The CDR3 coding sequence is TGTGCCAGTAGTTCCCGGACTAGCGGGTACAATGAGCAGTTCTTC. The chain uses TRBV19 and TRBJ2-1; TRBD2 matches 11 bases. Germline V gene data show CDR1 as LNHDA and CDR2 as SQIVND (reference sequence). The junction had 4 bases not matched to a gene; V was cut back by 5 bases and J by 4 bases. The CDR3 is 15 residues long.

This chain links TRBV7-9 with TRBJ2-6; D possibly corresponds to TRBD1 (5 bases). V was pared by 3 bases and J by 4 bases, with 13 bases between. The length of the CDR3 is 16 residues. Germline CDR1 reads SEHNR; CDR2 reads FQNEAQ (reference sequence). This CDR3 reads CASSFGAPAGANVLTF. For the CDR3, the DNA is TGTGCCAGCAGCTTTGGGGCGCCGGCGGGGGCCAACGTCCTGACTTTC.

This chain connects TRBV19 to TRBJ1-2; weak D call: TRBD1 (5 bases). Germline V CDR1 and CDR2: LNHDA, SQIVND (reference sequence). The V gene lost 6 bases and the J gene lost 4 bases, with 15 bases spanning the gap. The CDR3 is 14 amino acids. The CDR3 protein is CASSLRVGGYGYTF. CDR3 DNA: TGTGCCAGTAGCCTCAGGGTCGGGGGCTATGGCTACACCTTC. Combining the CDR3 with reference TRBV19 and TRBJ1-2 gives the whole variable domain DGGITQSPKYLFRKEGQNVTLSCEQNLNHDAMYWYRQDPGQGLRLIYYSQIVNDFQKGDIAEGYSVSREKKESFPLTVTSAQKNPTAFYLCASSLRVGGYGYTFGSGTRLTVV.

The V and J genes are TRBV5-1 and TRBJ1-3; D is uncertain. Trimming stripped 2 bases from V and 0 bases from J, with 9 bases between. The length of the CDR3 is 15 residues. Per the germline V gene, CDR1 is SGHRS and CDR2 is YFSETQ. CDR3: CASSLNVDSGNTIYF. The CDR3 DNA reads TGCGCCAGCAGCTTAAATGTCGACTCTGGAAACACCATATATTTT.

The chain carries TRBV24-1 and TRBJ2-1; weak D call: TRBD2 (6 bases). Per germline, CDR1 KGHDR and CDR2 SFDVKD. This CDR3 spans 13 amino acids. Trimming shortened V by 5 bases and J by 7 bases, and 11 bases separated the two germline ends. The CDR3 loop reads CATSVEGSNEQFF. The CDR3 DNA sequence: TGTGCCACCAGTGTGGAGGGTTCGAATGAGCAGTTCTTC.

This clonotype was observed at least ten times. The CDR3 DNA is TGTGCCACCAGCCTTACAGGGGTGGATGAGCAGTTCTTC. As protein: CATSLTGVDEQFF. V is TRBV24-1 and J is TRBJ2-1; 7 bases match TRBD1. The CDR3 is 13 amino acids. The V and J ends lost 7 bases and 8 bases, in that order; junction bases with no gene match: 7. Germline CDR1 KGHDR, CDR2 SFDVKD.

This clonotype came up a few times. The V call is TRBV6-1, the J call TRBJ2-7, with 8 bases aligning to TRBD2. This CDR3 spans 13 amino acids. After removal of 7 bases from V and 0 bases from J, the junction contained 2 bases not matched to a gene. CDR1 is MNHNS and CDR2 is SASEGT in the germline V gene. The CDR3 DNA sequence: TGTGCCAGCAACCTAGCGGGCTCCTACGAGCAGTACTTC. Translated, it gives CASNLAGSYEQYF.

This chain uses TRBV2 with TRBJ2-3; D is undetermined. The CDR3 is 13 amino acids. V lost 8 bases, J lost 2 bases, and 11 bases lay in between. Germline CDR1 reads SNHLY; CDR2 reads FYNNEI. The CDR3 loop reads CASSSRTTDTQYF. CDR3 in DNA: TGTGCCAGCTCGAGCCGAACCACAGATACGCAGTATTTT.

The chain employs TRBV20-1 and TRBJ2-3; tentatively, D is TRBD2 (6 bases). The CDR3 has 17 amino acids. Germline lookup yields CDR1 DFQATT and CDR2 SNEGSKA (reference sequence). Trimming shortened V by 5 bases and J by 2 bases, and 23 bases separated the two germline ends. CDR3 sequence reads: CSAPSQKDYGFTDTQYF. DNA for the CDR3: TGCAGTGCTCCCAGCCAAAAGGACTACGGTTTCACAGATACGCAGTATTTT.

V is TRBV3-1 and J is TRBJ2-5; tentatively, D is TRBD1 (5 bases). Per the germline V gene, CDR1 is LGHDT and CDR2 is YNNKEL (reference sequence). The CDR3 has 16 residues. V lost 6 bases, J lost 5 bases, and 22 bases lay in between. The CDR3 reads CASSPRRSGIGETQYF. The CDR3 DNA follows: TGTGCCAGCAGTCCAAGAAGGTCAGGGATCGGGGAGACCCAGTACTTC.

This clonotype was found a few times. The chain uses TRBV7-9 and TRBJ2-5; 9 bases align to TRBD1. Losses at the gene ends were 2 bases for V and 5 bases for J; bases not matched to a gene: 3. Germline CDR1 is SEHNR and CDR2 is FQNEAQ (reference sequence). The CDR3 covers 14 residues. The CDR3 region has the DNA TGTGCCAGCAGCTTAAGGACAGGGGTGGAGACCCAGTACTTC. It codes for CASSLRTGVETQYF.

This chain uses TRBV4-2 with TRBJ2-4; D is possibly TRBD1 (5 bases). V lost 0 bases to trimming and J lost 6 bases, with 12 bases between them. From germline, CDR1 is LGHNA and CDR2 YNFKEQ. The CDR3 consists of 15 residues. CDR3 amino acids: CASSQDGANPNIQYF. In DNA, the CDR3 is TGTGCCAGCAGCCAAGATGGGGCAAATCCAAACATTCAGTACTTC.

Details on this clonotype: Since a much larger clone is just one base distant, this may be a read error. The rearrangement joins TRBV12-3 or TRBV12-4 to TRBJ2-1, with TRBD2 identical over 11 bases. This CDR3 has 15 residues. CDR3 sequence reads: CASIMGLAEYKEQFF. The CDR3 DNA sequence: TGTGCCAGCATCATGGGACTAGCGGAATACAAAGAGCAGTTCTTC.

This clonotype was observed a few times. This chain uses TRBV7-9 with TRBJ2-7, with D tentatively TRBD1 (6 bases). V lost 3 bases to trimming and J lost 7 bases, with 13 bases between them. There are 13 residues in the CDR3. CDR1 and CDR2 (germline): SEHNR, FQNEAQ (reference sequence). The CDR3 coding sequence is TGTGCCAGCAGCTTGGGGACATTGGGGGAGCAGTACTTC. It codes for CASSLGTLGEQYF. Supplemented by reference TRBV7-9 and TRBJ2-7, the full variable domain reads DTGVSQNPRHKITKRGQNVTFRCDPISEHNRLYWYRQTLGQGPEFLTYFQNEAQLEKSRLLSDRFSAERPKGSFSTLEIQRTEQGDSAMYLCASSLGTLGEQYFGPGTRLTVT.

This chain links TRBV20-1 with TRBJ2-7; D may correspond to TRBD1 or TRBD2 (5 bases each). The CDR3 sequence is 14 residues long. Trimming stripped 4 bases from V and 0 bases from J, with 13 bases between. Looked up from germline, CDR1 is DFQATT and CDR2 is SNEGSKA (reference sequence). Here the CDR3 DNA reads TGCAGTGCTATGGGACCGCAGAGCTCCTACGAGCAGTACTTC. Its protein product is CSAMGPQSSYEQYF.

This rearrangement joins TRBV6-5 to TRBJ2-2; no definite D call. The CDR3 sequence is 16 residues long. V lost 2 bases to trimming and J lost 0 bases, with 10 bases between them. Germline values: CDR1 MNHEY, CDR2 SVGAGI. CDR3 coding DNA: TGTGCCAGCAGTTACCACCGGCCGACGAACACCGGGGAGCTGTTTTTT. This gives the protein CASSYHRPTNTGELFF.

In this sample, this clonotype turned up many times. The V and J genes are TRBV7-2 and TRBJ2-2, with D perhaps matching TRBD2 (5 bases). V was pared by 0 bases and J by 5 bases, with 16 bases between. Germline CDR1 is SGHTA and CDR2 is FQGNSA. This CDR3 spans 17 amino acids. CDR3 sequence: CASSLAWGATGTGELFF. In DNA form, the CDR3 reads TGTGCCAGCAGCTTAGCTTGGGGAGCGACGGGGACCGGGGAGCTGTTTTTT.

This clonotype was picked up a small number of times. CDR3 coding DNA: TGCAGTGCTAGTGGGCTAGCGGGAGTCGATGAGCAGTTCTTC. Protein sequence: CSASGLAGVDEQFF. V and J are TRBV20-1 and TRBJ2-1; 10 bases are shared with TRBD2. Per the germline V gene, CDR1 is DFQATT and CDR2 is SNEGSKA (reference sequence). V gave up 3 bases and J gave up 8 bases; unmatched junction bases: 7. The CDR3 loop spans 14 amino acids.

The chain couples TRBV10-2 to TRBJ2-3; D unclear. The CDR3 length is 14 residues. CDR1 WSHSY and CDR2 SAAADI come from the germline V gene. V was trimmed by 4 bases and J by 0 bases, leaving 8 bases between them. DNA for the CDR3: TGCGCCAGCAGTGCGGGTCCTAGCACAGATACGCAGTATTTT. Translation gives CASSAGPSTDTQYF.

This clonotype has more than one count but fewer than ten. The gene calls are TRBV4-1 and TRBJ2-5; D uncertain. CDR3 length: 17 amino acids. Per the germline V gene, CDR1 is MGHRA and CDR2 is YSYEKL. The germline V and J ends were trimmed by 0 bases and 0 bases, with 14 bases remaining between them. CDR3 bases: TGCGCCAGCAGCCAAGATAATGCGAGACGGTACCAAGAGACCCAGTACTTC. It codes for CASSQDNARRYQETQYF.

The CDR3 bases are TGTGCCATCAGTGAGAGGGCCAAAAACATTCAGTACTTC. Encoded protein: CAISERAKNIQYF. The V gene is TRBV10-3, the J gene TRBJ2-4; D is unclear. The CDR3 loop spans 13 amino acids. Trimming removed 2 bases from V and 1 base from J, with 3 bases in between. Per the germline V gene, CDR1 is ENHRY and CDR2 is SYGVKD.

J is TRBJ2-5 and V is TRBV29-1, with 9 nucleotides matching TRBD1. The germline CDR1 and CDR2 sequences are SQVTM and ANQGSEA. The CDR3 contains 15 residues. Germline trimming cut 7 bases from V and 4 bases from J; bases unmatched to any gene: 13. Written as DNA, the CDR3 is TGCAGCGCCAGAACAGGGGGCGCGGCCGTAGAGACCCAGTACTTC. Protein sequence: CSARTGGAAVETQYF.

This clonotype was observed many times. The V gene is TRBV28, the J gene TRBJ2-1; D perhaps matches TRBD1 (6 bases). From germline, CDR1 is MDHEN and CDR2 SYDVKM. V was shortened by 6 bases and J by 1 base, with 16 bases between the two germline ends. CDR3 size: 16 residues. The CDR3 reads CASRGQWVGSYNEQFF. CDR3 nucleotide sequence: TGTGCCAGCAGGGGACAATGGGTGGGGTCCTACAATGAGCAGTTCTTC.

This clonotype came up a few times. This rearrangement joins TRBV11-2 to TRBJ2-1, with 13 bases lining up with TRBD2. The CDR3 has 18 residues. The germline CDR1 and CDR2 sequences are SGHAT and FQNNGV. The V segment lost 3 bases and the J segment 7 bases; nucleotides outside the gene matches: 12. CDR3 residues: CASSLPNTSGRARNEQFF. CDR3 bases: TGTGCCAGCAGCTTGCCGAACACTAGCGGGAGGGCCAGGAATGAGCAGTTCTTC.

This clonotype was seen repeatedly, ten times or more. V is TRBV5-1 and J is TRBJ2-3; D uncertain. V lost 1 base to trimming and J lost 4 bases, with 7 bases between them. Germline V gene sequence: CDR1 SGHRS, CDR2 YFSETQ. The CDR3 runs 13 residues. The CDR3 loop is CASSLLPADTQYF. The CDR3 DNA follows: TGCGCCAGCAGCTTGCTCCCCGCAGATACGCAGTATTTT.

Remarks on this clonotype: Compared with germline, one end of the junction differs, possibly owing to a read error. This chain links TRBV12-3 or TRBV12-4 with TRBJ2-3; 7 positions agree with TRBD2. This CDR3 spans 18 amino acids. This CDR3 reads CASCLALFSGLSTDTQYF. CDR3 coding DNA: TGTGCCAGCTGTTTAGCGCTTTTTAGCGGGCTTAGCACAGATACGCAGTATTTT.

The gene calls are TRBV13 and TRBJ2-1; maybe TRBD1 (6 bases). The V and J ends lost 2 bases and 6 bases respectively, with 17 bases between them. Germline V gene data show CDR1 as PRHDT and CDR2 as FYEKMQ (reference sequence). The CDR3 loop spans 16 amino acids. As DNA, the CDR3 is TGTGCCAGCAGCTTAAAGGGACACAAAATGTTCAATGAGCAGTTCTTC. It specifies CASSLKGHKMFNEQFF.

This clonotype has more than one count but fewer than ten. The chain recombines TRBV7-8 with TRBJ1-1; D might be TRBD1 (5 bases). This CDR3 has 17 amino acids. Per the germline V gene, CDR1 is SGHVS and CDR2 is FQNEAQ. V lost 2 bases and J lost 0, with 16 bases in between. The CDR3 DNA sequence: TGTGCCAGCAGCTTATCAGGGTCCCCTAGCTTGAACACTGAAGCTTTCTTT. This encodes CASSLSGSPSLNTEAFF.

The chain carries TRBV4-1 and TRBJ2-3; D may be TRBD1 (5 bases). The CDR3 contains 14 residues. V was trimmed by 0 bases and J by 2 bases, leaving 6 bases between them. Germline loops: CDR1 MGHRA, CDR2 YSYEKL. The chain's CDR3 is CASSQEGHTDTQYF. In DNA form, the CDR3 reads TGCGCCAGCAGCCAAGAGGGGCACACAGATACGCAGTATTTT.

V is TRBV6-5 and J is TRBJ2-5; TRBD1 matches 8 bases. The CDR3 contains 15 residues. Trimming took 2 bases from V and 6 from J; bases not matched to a gene: 8. Germline-derived CDR1 and CDR2 are MNHEY and SVGAGI. The CDR3 is CASSYEPGGEKTQYF. In DNA form, the CDR3 reads TGTGCCAGCAGTTACGAGCCAGGGGGCGAGAAGACCCAGTACTTC.